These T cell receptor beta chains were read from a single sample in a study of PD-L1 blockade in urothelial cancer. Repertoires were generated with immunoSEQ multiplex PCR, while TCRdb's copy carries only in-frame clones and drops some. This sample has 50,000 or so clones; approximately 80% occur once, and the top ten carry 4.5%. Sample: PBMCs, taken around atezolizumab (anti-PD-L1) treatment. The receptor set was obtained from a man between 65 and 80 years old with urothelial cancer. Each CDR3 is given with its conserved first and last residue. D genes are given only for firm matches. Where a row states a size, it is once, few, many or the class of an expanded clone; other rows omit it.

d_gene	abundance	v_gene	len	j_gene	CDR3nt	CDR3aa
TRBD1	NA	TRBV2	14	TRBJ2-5	TGTGCCAGCAGTCCCCACAGGGGAGAAGAGACCCAGTACTTC	CASSPHRGEETQYF
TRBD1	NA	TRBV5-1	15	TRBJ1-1	TGCGCCAGCAGCTTCATGGGACAGGGGGTCACTGAAGCTTTCTTT	CASSFMGQGVTEAFF
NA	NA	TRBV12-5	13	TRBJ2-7	TGTGCTAGTGGTTTGGCCAACAGCTACGAGCAGTACTTC	CASGLANSYEQYF
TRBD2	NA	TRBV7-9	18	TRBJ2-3	TGTGCCAGCAGCTTAGTAGTGACTAGCACACAATTCACAGATACGCAGTATTTT	CASSLVVTSTQFTDTQYF
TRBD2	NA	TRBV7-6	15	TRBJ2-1	TGTGCCAGCAGCCAGTTGCCTAGCGGGAGCGGTGAGCAGTTCTTC	CASSQLPSGSGEQFF
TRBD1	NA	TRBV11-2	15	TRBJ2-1	TGTGCCAGCAGCTCGGTCAGGGGGCGGTACAATGAGCAGTTCTTC	CASSSVRGRYNEQFF
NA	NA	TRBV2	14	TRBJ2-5	TGTGCCAGCAGTGAAAACAGGGCGGGTGAGACCCAGTACTTC	CASSENRAGETQYF
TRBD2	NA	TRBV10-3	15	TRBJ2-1	TGTGCCATCAGCGAAACTAGCGGGAGAGGCAATGAGCAGTTCTTC	CAISETSGRGNEQFF
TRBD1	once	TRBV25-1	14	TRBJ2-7	TGTGCCAGCAGTGAGGGAAGGACAGGGGCACAACAGTACTTC	CASSEGRTGAQQYF
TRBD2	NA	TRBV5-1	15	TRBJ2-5	TGCGCCAGCAGCTTTGGGACTAGTTTAGGCGAGACCCAGTACTTC	CASSFGTSLGETQYF
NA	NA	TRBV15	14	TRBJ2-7	TGTGCCACCAGCCCGGGACTCGCGGCGTACGAGCAGTACTTC	CATSPGLAAYEQYF
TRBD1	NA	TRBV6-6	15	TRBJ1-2	TGTGCCAGCAGCCCCCCGGACAGGAACCCCTATGGCTACACCTTC	CASSPPDRNPYGYTF
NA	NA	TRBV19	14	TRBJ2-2	TGTGCCAGCAGGAAGGGGGTCATCACCGGGGAGCTGTTTTTT	CASRKGVITGELFF
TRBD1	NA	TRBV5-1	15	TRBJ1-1	TGCGCCAGCAGCTTAGGACAGGGTCCGTACACTGAAGCTTTCTTT	CASSLGQGPYTEAFF
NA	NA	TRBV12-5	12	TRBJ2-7	TGTGCTAGTGGTTTGGTGAGTTACGAGCAGTACTTC	CASGLVSYEQYF
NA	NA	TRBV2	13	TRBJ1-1	TGTGCCAGCAGTCCCGATCTAAACACTGAAGCTTTCTTT	CASSPDLNTEAFF
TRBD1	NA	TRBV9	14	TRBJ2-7	TGTGCCAGCAGCCACAGGGGGCGGGGGAGCGAGCAGTACTTC	CASSHRGRGSEQYF
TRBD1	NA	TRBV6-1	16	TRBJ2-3	TGTGCCAGCAGTGAAGCCCACAGGGGGCTGGGGGATACGCAGTATTTT	CASSEAHRGLGDTQYF
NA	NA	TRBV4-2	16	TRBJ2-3	TGTGCCAGCAGCCAGCGGGGGCTCGTGGTCGCAGATACGCAGTATTTT	CASSQRGLVVADTQYF
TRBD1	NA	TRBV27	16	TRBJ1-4	TGTGCCAGCAGTTTGACAGGGCCCTCCTTGGGGGAAAAACTGTTTTTT	CASSLTGPSLGEKLFF
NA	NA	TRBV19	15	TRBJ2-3	TGTGCCAGTAGTATACAACAGGGCATCACAGATACGCAGTATTTT	CASSIQQGITDTQYF
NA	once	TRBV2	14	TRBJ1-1	TGTGCCAGCAGGAAGGACAGACCTAACACTGAAGCTTTCTTT	CASRKDRPNTEAFF
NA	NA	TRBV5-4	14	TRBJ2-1	TGTGCCAGCAGCTTGCGGCAGGGGGGTAATGAGCAGTTCTTC	CASSLRQGGNEQFF
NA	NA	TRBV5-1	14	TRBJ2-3	TGCGCCAGCAGCTTTGGCGGCGCCACAGATACGCAGTATTTT	CASSFGGATDTQYF
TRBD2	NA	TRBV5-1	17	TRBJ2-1	TGCGCCAGCAGCCCAGGACTAGCGGGTTCCTCCTACAATGAGCAGTTCTTC	CASSPGLAGSSYNEQFF
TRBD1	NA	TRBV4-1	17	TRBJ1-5	TGCGCCAGCAGCCGAACCGGGACAGGGTGGGAGAATCAGCCCCAGCATTTT	CASSRTGTGWENQPQHF
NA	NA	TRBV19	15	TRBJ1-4	TGTGCCAGTAGTTCGGGGGTCGGAGGTAATGAAAAACTGTTTTTT	CASSSGVGGNEKLFF
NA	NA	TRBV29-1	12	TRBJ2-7	TGCAGCGTTGGGGAGGGGGAGTACGAGCAGTACTTC	CSVGEGEYEQYF
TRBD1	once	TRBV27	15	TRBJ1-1	TGTGCCAGCAGTCCCCGACAGGGGGTCGACACTGAAGCTTTCTTT	CASSPRQGVDTEAFF
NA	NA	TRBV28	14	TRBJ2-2	TGTGCCAGCAGGCCGGGAGTCAGAACCGGGGAGCTGTTTTTT	CASRPGVRTGELFF
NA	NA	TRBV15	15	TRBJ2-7	TGTGCCACCAGCAGAGAGGGTAGCAGAGGCTACGAGCAGTACTTC	CATSREGSRGYEQYF
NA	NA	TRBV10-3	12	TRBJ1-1	TGTGCCATCGGACAGACGAACACTGAAGCTTTCTTT	CAIGQTNTEAFF
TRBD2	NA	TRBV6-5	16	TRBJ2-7	TGTGCCAGCAGTTACGGCGGGAGGACCCACTTGTACGAGCAGTACTTC	CASSYGGRTHLYEQYF
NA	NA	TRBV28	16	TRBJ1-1	TGTGCCAGCCGCGGTCAGGGGCGATCCTTGAACACTGAAGCTTTCTTT	CASRGQGRSLNTEAFF
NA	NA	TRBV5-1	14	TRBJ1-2	TGCGCCAGCAGCTTCGAACGAGCTAACTATGGCTACACCTTC	CASSFERANYGYTF
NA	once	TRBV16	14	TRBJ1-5	TGTGCCAGCAGCCAGGCCCGGGACAATCAGCCCCAGCATTTT	CASSQARDNQPQHF
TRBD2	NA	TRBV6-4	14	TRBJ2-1	TGTGCCAGCAGTGCCAGCGGGAGCCACAATGAGCAGTTCTTC	CASSASGSHNEQFF